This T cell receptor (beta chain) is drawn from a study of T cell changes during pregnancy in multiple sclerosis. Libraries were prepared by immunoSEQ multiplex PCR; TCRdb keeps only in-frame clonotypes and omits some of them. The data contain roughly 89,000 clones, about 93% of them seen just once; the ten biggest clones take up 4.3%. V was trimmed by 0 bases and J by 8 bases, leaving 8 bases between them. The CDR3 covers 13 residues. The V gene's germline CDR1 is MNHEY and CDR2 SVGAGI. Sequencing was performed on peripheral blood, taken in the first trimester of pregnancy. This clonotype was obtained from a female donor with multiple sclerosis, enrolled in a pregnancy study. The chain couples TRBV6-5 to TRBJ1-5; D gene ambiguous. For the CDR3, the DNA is TGTGCCAGCAGTTACTCGGCATTGAAGCCCCAGCATTTT. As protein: CASSYSALKPQHF.